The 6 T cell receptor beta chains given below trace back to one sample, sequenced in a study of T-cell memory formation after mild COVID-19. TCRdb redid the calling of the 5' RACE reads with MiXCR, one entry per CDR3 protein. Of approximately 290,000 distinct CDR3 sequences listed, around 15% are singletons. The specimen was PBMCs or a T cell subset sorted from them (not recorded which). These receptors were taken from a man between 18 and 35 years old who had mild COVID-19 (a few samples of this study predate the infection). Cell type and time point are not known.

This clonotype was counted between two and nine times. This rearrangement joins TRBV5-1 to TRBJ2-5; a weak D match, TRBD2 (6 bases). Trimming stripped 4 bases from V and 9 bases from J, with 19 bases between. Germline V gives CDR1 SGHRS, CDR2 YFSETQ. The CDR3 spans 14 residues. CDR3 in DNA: TGCGCCAGCAGCATAGAATTCCGGGAGAGGGCCCAGTACTTC. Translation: CASSIEFRERAQYF.

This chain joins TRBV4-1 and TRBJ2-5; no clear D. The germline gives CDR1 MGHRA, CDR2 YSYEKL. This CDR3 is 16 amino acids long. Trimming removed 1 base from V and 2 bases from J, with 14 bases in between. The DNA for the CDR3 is TGCGCCAGCAGCCAAGGGTCGGGCAGGAAGCAAGAGACCCAGTACTTC. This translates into CASSQGSGRKQETQYF.

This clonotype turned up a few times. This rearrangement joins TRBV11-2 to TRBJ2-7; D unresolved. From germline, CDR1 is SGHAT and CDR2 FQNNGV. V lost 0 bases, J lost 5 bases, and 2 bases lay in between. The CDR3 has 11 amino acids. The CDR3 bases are TGTGCCAGCAGCTTAGAAAACGAGCAGTACTTC. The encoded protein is CASSLENEQYF.

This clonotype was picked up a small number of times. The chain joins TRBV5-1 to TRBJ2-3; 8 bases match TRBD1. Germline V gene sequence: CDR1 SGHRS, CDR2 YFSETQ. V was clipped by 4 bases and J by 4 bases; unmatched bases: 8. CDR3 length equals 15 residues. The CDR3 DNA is TGCGCCAGCAGCCTCCCCGGACAGGGCGCAGATACGCAGTATTTT. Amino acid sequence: CASSLPGQGADTQYF.

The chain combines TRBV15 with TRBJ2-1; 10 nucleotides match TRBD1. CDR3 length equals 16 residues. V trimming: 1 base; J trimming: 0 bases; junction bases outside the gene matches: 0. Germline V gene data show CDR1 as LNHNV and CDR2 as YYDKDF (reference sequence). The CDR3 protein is CATSRGQGASYNEQFF. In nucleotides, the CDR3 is TGTGCCACCAGCAGAGGACAGGGGGCCTCCTACAATGAGCAGTTCTTC.

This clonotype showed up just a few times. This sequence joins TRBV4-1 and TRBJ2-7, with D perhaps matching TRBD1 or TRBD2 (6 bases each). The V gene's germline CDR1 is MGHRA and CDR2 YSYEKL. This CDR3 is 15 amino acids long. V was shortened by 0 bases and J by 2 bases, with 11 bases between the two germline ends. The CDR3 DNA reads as TGCGCCAGCAGCCAAGAGTTCGGGGGCCCCTACGAGCAGTACTTC. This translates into CASSQEFGGPYEQYF.